These 32 T cell receptor beta chains came from one sample sequenced in a study of breast tumors, draining lymph nodes, adjacent tissues. TCRdb re-analysed the multiplex PCR reads in MiXCR, keeping a single row per CDR3 protein. Among 20,000 to 30,000 distinct CDR3 sequences listed, roughly 20% were seen once. Source material: breast tumor tissue. The receptors were sampled from a female donor with breast cancer. Some clones in this sample may be carry-over from other donors' samples.

J is TRBJ2-4 and V is TRBV28, with D perhaps being TRBD1 or TRBD2 (5 bases each). V lost 6 bases and J 11 bases, leaving 14 bases between the germline ends. Germline V lookup: CDR1 MDHEN, CDR2 SYDVKM. The CDR3 loop spans 12 amino acids. The CDR3 loop is CASRGDAPVQYF. The CDR3 region has the DNA TGTGCCAGCAGGGGGGATGCGCCGGTTCAGTACTTC.

The rearrangement joins TRBV6-5 to TRBJ2-5; 7 positions match TRBD1. There are 18 residues in the CDR3. V lost 4 bases, J lost 1 base, and 15 bases stayed unmatched. Germline CDR1 is MNHEY and CDR2 is SVGAGI. The CDR3 sequence is CASSSGQEASNFQETQYF. The CDR3 DNA sequence: TGTGCCAGCAGTTCCGGACAGGAGGCCTCAAATTTCCAAGAGACCCAGTACTTC.

In its sample, this clonotype was seen many times. The chain couples TRBV29-1 to TRBJ2-3; 9 bases fit TRBD1. The CDR3 length is 16 residues. The germline V gene encodes CDR1 SQVTM and CDR2 ANQGSEA. With V trimmed by 6 bases and J by 2 bases, 12 bases remained unmatched. For the CDR3, the DNA is TGCAGCGTCGGGAGACAGGGGGTCGGTTCCACAGATACGCAGTATTTT. Translating gives CSVGRQGVGSTDTQYF.

This clonotype was counted ten times or more. The chain couples TRBV5-1 to TRBJ1-6, with TRBD1 identical over 7 bases. The CDR3 consists of 17 residues. In germline, CDR1 is SGHRS, CDR2 YFSETQ. J lost 0 bases, V lost 4 bases, and 7 bases had no gene match. The CDR3 loop is CASSRGTVGSYNSPLHF. The DNA for the CDR3 is TGCGCCAGCAGCAGGGGGACAGTAGGCTCCTATAATTCACCCCTCCACTTT.

There are many counts of this clonotype. J is TRBJ2-3 and V is TRBV19, with 7 bases lining up with TRBD1. CDR1 is LNHDA and CDR2 is SQIVND in the germline V gene (reference sequence). V shed 6 bases and J 4 bases; nucleotides not matched to a gene: 4. The CDR3 length is 13 residues. Written as DNA, the CDR3 is TGTGCCAGTAGCGAACAGGGGCCAGATACGCAGTATTTT. It encodes CASSEQGPDTQYF.

In this sample, this clonotype turned up many times. The V and J genes are TRBV10-2 and TRBJ2-1; TRBD2 aligns across 10 bases. Germline V CDR1 and CDR2: WSHSY, SAAADI. CDR3 length: 15 amino acids. Trimming removed 6 bases from V and 8 bases from J; junction bases left unmatched: 10. The CDR3 sequence is CASRLTSGPVDEQFF. DNA of the CDR3: TGCGCCAGCAGGCTGACTAGCGGGCCTGTAGATGAGCAGTTCTTC.

The chain employs TRBV11-3 and TRBJ1-2; the D gene is possibly TRBD1 (5 bases). The V end was cut by 7 bases, the J end by 3 bases, with 24 bases between. From germline, CDR1 is SGHNT and CDR2 YENEEA. This CDR3 spans 17 amino acids. Here the CDR3 reads CASIFRALERGHYGYTF. CDR3 nucleotide sequence: TGTGCCAGCATCTTCAGGGCCCTTGAGCGGGGACACTATGGCTACACCTTC.

This clonotype was observed many times. The chain carries TRBV24-1 and TRBJ2-2; 8 nucleotides align to TRBD1. The germline V gene has CDR1 KGHDR and CDR2 SFDVKD. V shed 4 bases and J 6 bases; nucleotides not matched to a gene: 6. The CDR3 runs 15 residues. This CDR3 reads CATSDWGTGAGELFF. The CDR3 region has the DNA TGTGCCACCAGTGACTGGGGGACAGGTGCCGGGGAGCTGTTTTTT.

This clonotype was detected many times. The chain uses TRBV11-2 and TRBJ2-3, with D unclear. The germline V and J ends were trimmed by 6 bases and 3 bases, with 10 bases remaining between them. The CDR3 sequence is 13 residues long. CDR1 and CDR2 from the germline V gene are SGHAT and FQNNGV. The CDR3, as DNA: TGTGCCAGCAGTTTTTCCCTGACAGATACGCAGTATTTT. This sequence encodes CASSFSLTDTQYF.

This clonotype was seen a few times. This may come from a read error, since a much larger clone is one base off. This sequence joins TRBV12-3 or TRBV12-4 and TRBJ2-3; TRBD2 matches 7 bases. The V segment lost 6 bases and the J segment 6 bases; nucleotides outside the gene matches: 9. The CDR3 covers 14 residues. CDR3 in amino acids: CASSRLSGGDTQYF. The CDR3 region has the DNA TGTGCCAGCAGCCGACTATCGGGAGGCGATACGCAGTATTTT.

This chain connects TRBV6-6 to TRBJ2-7, with 10 bases identical to TRBD1. Germline CDR1 reads MNHNY; CDR2 reads SVGAGI (reference sequence). The CDR3 totals 15 residues. J lost 4 bases, V lost 2 bases, and 5 bases had no gene match. The CDR3 loop is CASSYRDRGSYEQYF. The CDR3 nucleotides are TGTGCCAGCAGTTACCGGGACAGGGGTTCGTACGAGCAGTACTTC.

This clonotype was counted ten times or more. This sequence joins TRBV11-2 and TRBJ2-7; TRBD1 matches 9 bases. CDR1 and CDR2 from the germline V gene are SGHAT and FQNNGV. The CDR3 spans 16 residues. V was clipped by 5 bases and J by 2 bases; unmatched bases: 10. Here the CDR3 DNA reads TGTGCCAGCAGCCTTCTCGGGGGGACAGGGACCTACGAGCAGTACTTC. Translated: CASSLLGGTGTYEQYF.

This clonotype has ten or more counts. The V gene is TRBV24-1, the J gene TRBJ2-1, with 10 positions matching TRBD1. V shed 4 bases, J shed 3 bases, and the junction held 2 bases outside the gene matches. The CDR3 sequence is 15 residues long. Per the germline V gene, CDR1 is KGHDR and CDR2 is SFDVKD. DNA for the CDR3: TGTGCCACCAGTGAGGGACAGGGGATCTACAATGAGCAGTTCTTC. It yields the protein CATSEGQGIYNEQFF.

This clonotype has ten or more counts. CDR3 in DNA: TGTGCCAGCAGTGTCGGGACTAGCGACTACAATGAGCAGTTCTTC. Its translation is CASSVGTSDYNEQFF. This chain links TRBV2 with TRBJ2-1; 10 nucleotides match TRBD2. The trim removed 4 bases at V and 3 bases at J, leaving 3 bases unmatched. The CDR3 spans 15 residues. Germline values: CDR1 SNHLY, CDR2 FYNNEI.

This clonotype is labeled medium-sized. V is TRBV5-1 and J is TRBJ1-5; D ambiguous. Germline CDR1 SGHRS, CDR2 YFSETQ. V was pared by 5 bases and J by 0 bases, with 6 bases between. The CDR3 is made up of 13 amino acids. CDR3 DNA: TGCGCCAGCAGGGGCGGTAGCAATCAGCCCCAGCATTTT. This codes for CASRGGSNQPQHF.

This clonotype was picked up many times. The rearrangement links TRBV12-3 or TRBV12-4 to TRBJ1-4, with D uncertain. The CDR3 is 12 residues long. V dropped 6 bases and J dropped 8 bases, with 10 bases sitting between them. This CDR3 reads CASSRNGEKLFF. The DNA for the CDR3 is TGTGCCAGCAGCCGGAATGGGGAAAAACTGTTTTTT.

This clonotype is classed as medium-sized. The chain combines TRBV5-5 with TRBJ2-1; D is possibly TRBD2 (7 bases). Germline CDR1 and CDR2: SGHKS and YYEKEE (reference sequence). CDR3 size: 13 residues. V was trimmed by 0 bases and J by 8 bases, leaving 9 bases between them. CDR3 coding DNA: TGTGCCAGCAGCTTGGGGGGGGGCGATGAGCAGTTCTTC. The encoded protein is CASSLGGGDEQFF.

At least ten counts were recorded for this clonotype. The V gene is TRBV4-1, the J gene TRBJ2-3; 7 nucleotides agree with TRBD2. The germline CDR1 and CDR2 sequences are MGHRA and YSYEKL. Losses at the gene ends were 1 base for V and 6 bases for J; bases not matched to a gene: 19. CDR3 length: 19 amino acids. As DNA, the CDR3 is TGCGCCAGCAGCCAAGCCATTGGAGGGCTAGCGGACCTCGGGGATACGCAGTATTTT. It is translated as CASSQAIGGLADLGDTQYF.

In this sample, this clonotype turned up many times. The chain combines TRBV28 with TRBJ2-1; 9 nucleotides agree with TRBD2. Looked up from germline, CDR1 is MDHEN and CDR2 is SYDVKM. The CDR3 is 15 residues long. The junction had 7 bases not matched to a gene; V was cut back by 6 bases and J by 4 bases. This chain's CDR3 is CASRATSGEYNEQFF. DNA of the CDR3: TGTGCCAGCAGGGCGACTAGCGGCGAGTACAATGAGCAGTTCTTC.

This clonotype was counted many times. The chain couples TRBV7-9 to TRBJ1-2; TRBD1 matches at 7 bases. The length of the CDR3 is 13 residues. The V gene's germline CDR1 is SEHNR and CDR2 FQNEAQ (reference sequence). With 5 bases clipped from V and 8 bases from J, the junction kept 8 bases outside the gene matches. The CDR3 loop is CASSQGQHQGYTF. As DNA, the CDR3 is TGTGCCAGCAGCCAGGGACAGCATCAGGGCTACACCTTC.

Only a few counts were recorded for this clonotype. J is TRBJ1-1 and V is TRBV29-1; 8 bases line up with TRBD1. Germline CDR1 and CDR2: SQVTM and ANQGSEA. Trimming removed 6 bases from V and 11 bases from J; junction bases left unmatched: 8. The CDR3 is 11 residues long. The CDR3 sequence is CSVRGQGYAFF. The DNA of the CDR3 is TGCAGCGTACGCGGACAGGGCTATGCTTTCTTT.

This clonotype was observed many times. CDR3 sequence reads: CASSAIRETQYF. CDR3 DNA: TGTGCCAGCAGCGCGATACGAGAGACCCAGTACTTC. The chain couples TRBV6-6 to TRBJ2-5, with no clear D. CDR3 length: 12 amino acids. Germline loops: CDR1 MNHNY, CDR2 SVGAGI (reference sequence). V was pared by 6 bases and J by 4 bases, with 9 bases between.

This clonotype was seen only a few times. The CDR3 bases are TGTGCCAGCAGTTTGCGGGACAGACCGGTCTATGGCTACACCTTC. Translating gives CASSLRDRPVYGYTF. V and J are TRBV28 and TRBJ1-2, with TRBD1 matching over 7 bases. The CDR3 has 15 residues. Germline CDR1 reads MDHEN; CDR2 reads SYDVKM. The J segment lost 4 bases and the V segment lost 3 bases, leaving 8 bases of the junction unmatched.

This clonotype showed up many times. The rearrangement joins TRBV27 to TRBJ1-5, with unresolved D. The V end was cut by 6 bases, the J end by 3 bases, with 9 bases between. The CDR3 loop spans 13 amino acids. The germline gives CDR1 MNHEY, CDR2 SMNVEV (reference sequence). The CDR3 here is CASSRVLNQPQHF. The CDR3 DNA sequence: TGTGCCAGCAGCCGGGTCCTCAATCAGCCCCAGCATTTT.

This clonotype showed up just a few times. The V call is TRBV4-2, the J call TRBJ2-3; TRBD2 agrees at 14 bases. The CDR3 loop spans 18 amino acids. Per the germline V gene, CDR1 is LGHNA and CDR2 is YNFKEQ. Unmatched junction bases numbered 8, after V lost 1 base and J lost 5 bases. The CDR3 reads CASSQGLGTSGSKDTQYF. The CDR3 DNA reads as TGTGCCAGCAGCCAAGGGCTTGGGACTAGCGGGAGTAAAGATACGCAGTATTTT.

This clonotype turned up a few times. This chain connects TRBV30 to TRBJ1-2, with D possibly being TRBD1 (5 bases). CDR3 length equals 14 residues. V was trimmed by 4 bases and J by 8 bases, leaving 20 bases between them. CDR1 GTSNPN and CDR2 SVGIG come from the germline V gene (reference sequence). CDR3 amino acids: CAWTWGGRVGGYTF. DNA for the CDR3: TGTGCCTGGACCTGGGGGGGGAGGGTCGGCGGCTACACCTTC. The full variable domain, rest sourced from reference TRBV30 and TRBJ1-2, is SQTIHQWPATLVQPVGSPLSLECTVEGTSNPNLYWYRQAAGRGLQLLFYSVGIGQISSEVPQNLSASRPQDRQFILSSKKLLLSDSGFYLCAWTWGGRVGGYTFGSGTRLTVV.

This clonotype was seen many times. V and J are TRBV28 and TRBJ1-2; D might be TRBD1 (6 bases). Germline values: CDR1 MDHEN, CDR2 SYDVKM. Trimming shortened V by 5 bases and J by 6 bases, and 16 bases separated the two germline ends. CDR3 length equals 14 residues. The CDR3 bases are TGTGCCAGCAGTCCGACATACAGGGTCGATGGCTACACCTTC. Protein product: CASSPTYRVDGYTF.

This clonotype came up a few times. One base away lies a much larger clone, so this may be a sequencing read error. CDR3 in amino acids: CASSLVGTGRGKLFF. The CDR3 DNA sequence: TGTGCCAGCAGCTTGGTGGGGACAGGGCGAGGAAAACTGTTTTTT. The gene calls are TRBV5-5 and TRBJ1-4, with 9 bases lining up with TRBD1. J was trimmed by 10 bases and V by 0 bases; bases with no gene match: 7. CDR3 size: 15 residues. CDR1 and CDR2 from the germline V gene are SGHKS and YYEKEE (reference sequence).

There are many counts of this clonotype. V and J are TRBV2 and TRBJ2-3; 13 bases fit TRBD2. The CDR3 loop spans 16 amino acids. The germline CDR1 and CDR2 sequences are SNHLY and FYNNEI. The V and J ends lost 6 bases and 0 bases, in that order; junction bases with no gene match: 3. CDR3 protein: CASRKGLAGSTDTQYF. CDR3 DNA sequence: TGTGCCAGCAGGAAGGGACTAGCGGGAAGCACAGATACGCAGTATTTT.

This clonotype has ten or more counts. The chain couples TRBV15 to TRBJ1-5, with D possibly matching TRBD1 (6 bases). This CDR3 is 15 amino acids long. Germline lookup yields CDR1 LNHNV and CDR2 YYDKDF (reference sequence). Deletions cut 3 bases from V and 8 bases from J, with 17 bases between. The CDR3 nucleotides read TGTGCCACCAGCAGGGCCCTCGGGACATCGGAGCCCCAGCATTTT. This codes for CATSRALGTSEPQHF.

Many counts were recorded for this clonotype. The rearrangement uses TRBV3-1 and TRBJ1-2, with 10 bases fitting TRBD1. Germline V CDR1 and CDR2: LGHDT, YNNKEL (reference sequence). The CDR3 runs 14 residues. V lost 1 base, J lost 7 bases, and 3 bases stayed unmatched. The CDR3 DNA sequence: TGTGCCAGCAGCCAAGGGGGGACAGGGGTTGGCTACACCTTC. It specifies CASSQGGTGVGYTF.

V gene TRBV27 combines with J gene TRBJ2-7; TRBD1 aligns across 7 bases. Germline loops: CDR1 MNHEY, CDR2 SMNVEV (reference sequence). The CDR3 spans 15 residues. V dropped 6 bases and J dropped 3; count of bases not matched to a gene: 11. The CDR3 region is CASRNSGTAVYEQYF. The DNA for the CDR3 is TGTGCCAGCAGGAATTCCGGGACAGCGGTCTACGAGCAGTACTTC.